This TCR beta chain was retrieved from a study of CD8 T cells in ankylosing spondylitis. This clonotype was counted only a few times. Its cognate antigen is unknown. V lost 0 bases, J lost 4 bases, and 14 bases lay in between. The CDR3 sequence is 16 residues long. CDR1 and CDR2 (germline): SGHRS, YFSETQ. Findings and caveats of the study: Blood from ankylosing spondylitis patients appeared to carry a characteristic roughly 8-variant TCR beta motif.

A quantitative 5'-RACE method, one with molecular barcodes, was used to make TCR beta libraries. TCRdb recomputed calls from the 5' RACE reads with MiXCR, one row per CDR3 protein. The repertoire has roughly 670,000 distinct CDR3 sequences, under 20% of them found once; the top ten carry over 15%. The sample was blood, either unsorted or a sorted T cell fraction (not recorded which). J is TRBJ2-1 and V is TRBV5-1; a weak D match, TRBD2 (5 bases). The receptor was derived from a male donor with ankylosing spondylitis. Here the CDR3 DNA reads TGCGCCAGCAGCTTGGGCGGCGGGCCCGAATACAATGAGCAGTTCTTC. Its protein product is CASSLGGGPEYNEQFF. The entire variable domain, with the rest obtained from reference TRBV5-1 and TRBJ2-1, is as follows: KAGVTQTPRYLIKTRGQQVTLSCSPISGHRSVSWYQQTPGQGLQFLFEYFSETQRNKGNFPGRFSGRQFSNSRSEMNVSTLELGDSALYLCASSLGGGPEYNEQFFGPGTRLTVL.